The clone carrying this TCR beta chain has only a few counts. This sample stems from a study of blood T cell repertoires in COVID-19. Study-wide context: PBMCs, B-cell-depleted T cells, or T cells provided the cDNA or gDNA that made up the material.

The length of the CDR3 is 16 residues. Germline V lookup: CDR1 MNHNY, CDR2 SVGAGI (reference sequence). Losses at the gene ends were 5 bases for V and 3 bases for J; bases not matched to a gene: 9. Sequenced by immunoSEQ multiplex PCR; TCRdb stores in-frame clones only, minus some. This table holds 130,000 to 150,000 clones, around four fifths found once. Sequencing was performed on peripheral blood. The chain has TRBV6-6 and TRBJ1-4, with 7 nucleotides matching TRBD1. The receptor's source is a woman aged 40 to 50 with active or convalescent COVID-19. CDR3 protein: CASSQIQGTSNEKLFF. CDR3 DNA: TGTGCCAGCAGTCAAATACAGGGGACGTCTAATGAAAAACTGTTTTTT.